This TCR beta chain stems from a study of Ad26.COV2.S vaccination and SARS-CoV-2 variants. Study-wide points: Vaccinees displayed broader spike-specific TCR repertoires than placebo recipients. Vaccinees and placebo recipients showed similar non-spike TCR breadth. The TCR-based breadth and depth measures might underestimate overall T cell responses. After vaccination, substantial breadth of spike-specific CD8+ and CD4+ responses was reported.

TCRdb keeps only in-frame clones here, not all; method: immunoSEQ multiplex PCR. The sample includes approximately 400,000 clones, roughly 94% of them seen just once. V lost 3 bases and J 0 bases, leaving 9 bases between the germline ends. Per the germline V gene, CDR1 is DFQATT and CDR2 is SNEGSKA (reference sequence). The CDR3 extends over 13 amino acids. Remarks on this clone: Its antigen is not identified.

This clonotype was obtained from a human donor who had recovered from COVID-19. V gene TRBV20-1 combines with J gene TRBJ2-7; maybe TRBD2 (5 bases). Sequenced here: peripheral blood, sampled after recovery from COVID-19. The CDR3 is CSASSSDSYEQYF. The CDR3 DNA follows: TGCAGTGCTAGTAGTAGCGACTCCTACGAGCAGTACTTC.